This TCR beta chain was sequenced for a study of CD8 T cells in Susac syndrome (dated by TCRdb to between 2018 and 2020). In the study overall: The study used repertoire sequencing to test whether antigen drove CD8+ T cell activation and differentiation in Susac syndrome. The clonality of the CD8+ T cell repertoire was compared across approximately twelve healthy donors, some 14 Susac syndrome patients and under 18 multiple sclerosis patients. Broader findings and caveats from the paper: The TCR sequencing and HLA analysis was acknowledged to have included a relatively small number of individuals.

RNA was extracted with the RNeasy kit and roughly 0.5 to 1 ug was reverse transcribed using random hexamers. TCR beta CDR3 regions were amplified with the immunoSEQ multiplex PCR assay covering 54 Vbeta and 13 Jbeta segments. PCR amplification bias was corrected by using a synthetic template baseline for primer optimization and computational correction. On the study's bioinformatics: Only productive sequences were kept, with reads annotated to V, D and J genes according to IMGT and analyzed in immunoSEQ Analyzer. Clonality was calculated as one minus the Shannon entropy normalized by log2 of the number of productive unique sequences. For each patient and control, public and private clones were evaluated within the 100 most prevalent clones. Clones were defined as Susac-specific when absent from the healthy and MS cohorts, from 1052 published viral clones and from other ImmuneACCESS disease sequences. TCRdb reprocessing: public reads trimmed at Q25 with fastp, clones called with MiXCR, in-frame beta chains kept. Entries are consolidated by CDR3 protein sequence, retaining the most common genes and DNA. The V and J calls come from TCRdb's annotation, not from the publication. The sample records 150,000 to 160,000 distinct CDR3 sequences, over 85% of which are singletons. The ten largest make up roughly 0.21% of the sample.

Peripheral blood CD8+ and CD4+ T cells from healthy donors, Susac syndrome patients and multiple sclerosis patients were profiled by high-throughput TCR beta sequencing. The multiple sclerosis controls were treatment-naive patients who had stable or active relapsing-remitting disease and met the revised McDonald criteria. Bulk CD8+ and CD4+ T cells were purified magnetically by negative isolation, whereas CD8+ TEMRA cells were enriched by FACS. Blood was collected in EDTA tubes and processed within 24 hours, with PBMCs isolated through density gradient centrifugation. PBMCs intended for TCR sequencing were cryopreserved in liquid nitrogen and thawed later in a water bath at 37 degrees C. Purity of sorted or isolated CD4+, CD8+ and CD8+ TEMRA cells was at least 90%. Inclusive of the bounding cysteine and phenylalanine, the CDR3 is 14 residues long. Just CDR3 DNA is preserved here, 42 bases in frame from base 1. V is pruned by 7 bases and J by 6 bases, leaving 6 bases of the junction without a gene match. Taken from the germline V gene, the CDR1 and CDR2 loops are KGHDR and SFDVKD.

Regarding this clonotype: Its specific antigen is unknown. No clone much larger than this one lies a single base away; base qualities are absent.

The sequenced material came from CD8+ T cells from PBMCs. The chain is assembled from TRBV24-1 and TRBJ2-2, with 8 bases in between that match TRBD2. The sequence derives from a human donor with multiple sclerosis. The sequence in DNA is TGTGCCACCAGCGGGGGGGCGGACGCCGGGGAGCTGTTTTTT. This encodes CATSGGADAGELFF.